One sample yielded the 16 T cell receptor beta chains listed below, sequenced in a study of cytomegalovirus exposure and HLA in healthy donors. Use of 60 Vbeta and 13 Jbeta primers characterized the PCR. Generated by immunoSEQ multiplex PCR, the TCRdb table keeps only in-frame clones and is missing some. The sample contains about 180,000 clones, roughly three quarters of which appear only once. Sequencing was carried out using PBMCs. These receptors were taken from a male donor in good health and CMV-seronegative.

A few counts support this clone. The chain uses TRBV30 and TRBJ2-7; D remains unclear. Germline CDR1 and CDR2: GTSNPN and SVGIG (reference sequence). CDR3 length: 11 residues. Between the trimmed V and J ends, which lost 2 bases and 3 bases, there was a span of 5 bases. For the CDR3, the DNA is TGTGCCTGGAGTAAGAGCTACGAGCAGTACTTC. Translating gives CAWSKSYEQYF. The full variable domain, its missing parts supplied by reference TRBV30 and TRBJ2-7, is SQTIHQWPATLVQPVGSPLSLECTVEGTSNPNLYWYRQAAGRGLQLLFYSVGIGQISSEVPQNLSASRPQDRQFILSSKKLLLSDSGFYLCAWSKSYEQYFGPGTRLTVT.

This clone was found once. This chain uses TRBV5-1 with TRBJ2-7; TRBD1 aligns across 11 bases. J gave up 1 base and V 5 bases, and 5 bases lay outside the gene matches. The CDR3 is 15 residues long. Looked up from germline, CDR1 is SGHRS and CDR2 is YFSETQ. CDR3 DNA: TGCGCCAGCAGTCCGGGACAGGGGGGGTCCTACGAGCAGTACTTC. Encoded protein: CASSPGQGGSYEQYF.

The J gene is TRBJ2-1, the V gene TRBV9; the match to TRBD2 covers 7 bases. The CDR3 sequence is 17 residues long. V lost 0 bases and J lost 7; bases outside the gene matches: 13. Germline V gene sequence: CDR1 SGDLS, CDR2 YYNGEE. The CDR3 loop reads CASSVASSGGGPNEQFF. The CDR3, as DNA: TGTGCCAGCAGCGTAGCGTCGTCTGGGGGAGGGCCGAATGAGCAGTTCTTC.

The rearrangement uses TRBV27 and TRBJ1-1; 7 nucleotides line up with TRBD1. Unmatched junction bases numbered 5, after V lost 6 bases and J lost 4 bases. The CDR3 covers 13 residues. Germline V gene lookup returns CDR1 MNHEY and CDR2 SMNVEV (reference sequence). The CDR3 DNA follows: TGTGCCAGCAGAAACAGGGGAGGCACTGAAGCTTTCTTT. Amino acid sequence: CASRNRGGTEAFF.

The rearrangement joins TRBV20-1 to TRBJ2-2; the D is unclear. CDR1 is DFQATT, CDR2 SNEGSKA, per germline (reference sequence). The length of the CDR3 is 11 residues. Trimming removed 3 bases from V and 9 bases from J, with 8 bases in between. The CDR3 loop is CSARGLRELFF. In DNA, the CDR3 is TGCAGTGCTAGGGGCTTGAGGGAGCTGTTTTTT.

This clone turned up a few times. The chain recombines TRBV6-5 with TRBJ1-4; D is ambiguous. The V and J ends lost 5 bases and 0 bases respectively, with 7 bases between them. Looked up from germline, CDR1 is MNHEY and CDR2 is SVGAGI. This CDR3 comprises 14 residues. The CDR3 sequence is CASSGSSTNEKLFF. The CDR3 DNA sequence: TGTGCCAGCAGTGGCAGTTCAACTAATGAAAAACTGTTTTTT.

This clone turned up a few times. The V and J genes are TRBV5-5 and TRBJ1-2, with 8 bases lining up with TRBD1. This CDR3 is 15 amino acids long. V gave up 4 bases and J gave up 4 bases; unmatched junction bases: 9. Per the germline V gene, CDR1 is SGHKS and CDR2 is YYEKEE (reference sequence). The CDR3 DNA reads TGTGCCAGCAGCAATTTCGGGACAGGAATCTATGGCTACACCTTC. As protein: CASSNFGTGIYGYTF.

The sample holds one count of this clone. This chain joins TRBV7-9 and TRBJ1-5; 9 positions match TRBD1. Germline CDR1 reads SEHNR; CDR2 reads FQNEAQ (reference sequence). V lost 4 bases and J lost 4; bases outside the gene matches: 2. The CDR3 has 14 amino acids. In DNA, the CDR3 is TGTGCCAGCAGCTCGGGACAGGGTAATCAGCCCCAGCATTTT. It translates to CASSSGQGNQPQHF.

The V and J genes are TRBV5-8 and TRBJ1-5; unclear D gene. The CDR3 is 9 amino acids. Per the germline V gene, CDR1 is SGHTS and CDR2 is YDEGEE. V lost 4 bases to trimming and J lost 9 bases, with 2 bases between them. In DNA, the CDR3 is TGTGCCAGCAGCCGGCCCCAGCATTTT. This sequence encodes CASSRPQHF.

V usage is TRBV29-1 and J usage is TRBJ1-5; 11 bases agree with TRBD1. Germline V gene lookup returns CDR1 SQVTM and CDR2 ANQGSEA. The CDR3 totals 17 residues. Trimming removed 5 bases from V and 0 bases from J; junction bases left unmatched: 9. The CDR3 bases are TGCAGCGTTCCCGGGACAGGGGGTATTCCTAGCAATCAGCCCCAGCATTTT. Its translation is CSVPGTGGIPSNQPQHF. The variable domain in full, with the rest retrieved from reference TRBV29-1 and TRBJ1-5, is SAVISQKPSRDICQRGTSLTIQCQVDSQVTMMFWYRQQPGQSLTLIATANQGSEATYESGFVIDKFPISRPNLTFSTLTVSNMSPEDSSIYLCSVPGTGGIPSNQPQHFGDGTRLSIL.

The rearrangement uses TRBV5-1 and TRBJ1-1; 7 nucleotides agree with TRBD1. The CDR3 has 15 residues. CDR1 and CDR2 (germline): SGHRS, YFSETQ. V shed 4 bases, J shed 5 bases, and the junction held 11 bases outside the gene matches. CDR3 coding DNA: TGCGCCAGCAGCCGACTAGAATCAGGGGGTACTGAAGCTTTCTTT. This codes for CASSRLESGGTEAFF.

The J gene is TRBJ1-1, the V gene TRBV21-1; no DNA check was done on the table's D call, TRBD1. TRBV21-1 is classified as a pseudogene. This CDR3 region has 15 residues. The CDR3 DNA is TGTGCCAGCAGCGAATACAGGGGGGGAGACACTGAAGCTTTCTTT. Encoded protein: CASSEYRGGDTEAFF.

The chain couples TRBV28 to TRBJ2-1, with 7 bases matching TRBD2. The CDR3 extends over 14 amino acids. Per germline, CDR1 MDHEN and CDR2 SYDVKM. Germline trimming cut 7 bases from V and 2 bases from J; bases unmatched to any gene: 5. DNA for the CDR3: TGTGCCAGCACCCCTAGCGGAGCCTACAATGAGCAGTTCTTC. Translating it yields CASTPSGAYNEQFF.

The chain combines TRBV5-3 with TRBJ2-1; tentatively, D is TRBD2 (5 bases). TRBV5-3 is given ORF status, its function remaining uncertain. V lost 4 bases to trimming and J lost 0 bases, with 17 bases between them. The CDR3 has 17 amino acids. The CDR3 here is CARSDPGIFISYNEQFF. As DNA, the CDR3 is TGTGCCAGAAGCGACCCGGGGATCTTTATCTCCTACAATGAGCAGTTCTTC.

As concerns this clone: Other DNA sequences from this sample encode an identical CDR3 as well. CDR3 coding DNA: TGTGCCAGCAGCCTAGGAGGAGGAAGTCAGCCCCAGCATTTT. It translates to CASSLGGGSQPQHF. V gene TRBV5-6 combines with J gene TRBJ1-5; no clear D gene. Germline CDR1 is SGHDT and CDR2 is YYEEEE. V shed 4 bases and J shed 6 bases, with 14 bases lying between them. The CDR3 is made up of 14 amino acids.

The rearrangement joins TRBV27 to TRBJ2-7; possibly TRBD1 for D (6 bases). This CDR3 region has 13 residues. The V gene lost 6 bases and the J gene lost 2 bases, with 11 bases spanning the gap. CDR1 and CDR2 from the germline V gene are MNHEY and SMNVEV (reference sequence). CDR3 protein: CASRGAGTYEQYF. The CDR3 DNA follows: TGTGCCAGCAGGGGGGCAGGGACCTACGAGCAGTACTTC.